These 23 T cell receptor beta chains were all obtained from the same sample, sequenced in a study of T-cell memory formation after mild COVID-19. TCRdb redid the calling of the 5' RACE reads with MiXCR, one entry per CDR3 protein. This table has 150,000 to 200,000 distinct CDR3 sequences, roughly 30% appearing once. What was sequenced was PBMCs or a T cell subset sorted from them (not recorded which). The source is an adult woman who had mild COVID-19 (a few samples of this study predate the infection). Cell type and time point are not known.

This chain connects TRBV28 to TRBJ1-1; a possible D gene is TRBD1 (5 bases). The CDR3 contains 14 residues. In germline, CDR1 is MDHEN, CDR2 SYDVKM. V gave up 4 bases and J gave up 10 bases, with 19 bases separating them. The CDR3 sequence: CASSSPPQGRRAFF. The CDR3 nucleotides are TGTGCCAGCAGTTCGCCCCCCCAGGGAAGGAGAGCTTTCTTT.

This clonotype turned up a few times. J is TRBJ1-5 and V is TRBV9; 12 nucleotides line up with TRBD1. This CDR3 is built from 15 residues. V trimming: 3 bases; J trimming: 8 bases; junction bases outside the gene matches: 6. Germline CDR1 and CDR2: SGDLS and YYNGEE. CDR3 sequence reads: CASSAGTGGREPQHF. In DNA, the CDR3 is TGTGCCAGCAGCGCCGGGACAGGGGGCCGCGAGCCCCAGCATTTT.

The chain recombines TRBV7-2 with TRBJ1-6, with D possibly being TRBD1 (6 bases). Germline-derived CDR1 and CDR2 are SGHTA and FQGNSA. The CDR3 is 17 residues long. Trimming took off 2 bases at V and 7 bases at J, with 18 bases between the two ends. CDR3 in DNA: TGTGCCAGCAGCTTATCACCTTGGGGGGCGTCGAATTCACCCCTCCACTTT. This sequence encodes CASSLSPWGASNSPLHF.

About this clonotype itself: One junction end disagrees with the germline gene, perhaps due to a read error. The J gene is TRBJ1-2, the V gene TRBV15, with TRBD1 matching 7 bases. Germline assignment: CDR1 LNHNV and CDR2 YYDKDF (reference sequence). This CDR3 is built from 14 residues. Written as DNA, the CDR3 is TGTGCCAGCAGCCTAGACAGGGATCATTCTGGCTACACCTTC. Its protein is CASSLDRDHSGYTF.

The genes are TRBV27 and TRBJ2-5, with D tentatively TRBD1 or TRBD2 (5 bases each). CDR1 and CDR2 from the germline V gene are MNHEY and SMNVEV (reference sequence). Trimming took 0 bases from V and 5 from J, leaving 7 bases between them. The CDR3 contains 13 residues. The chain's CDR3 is CASSLSGVETQYF. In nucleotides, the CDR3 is TGTGCCAGCAGTTTATCGGGGGTGGAGACCCAGTACTTC.

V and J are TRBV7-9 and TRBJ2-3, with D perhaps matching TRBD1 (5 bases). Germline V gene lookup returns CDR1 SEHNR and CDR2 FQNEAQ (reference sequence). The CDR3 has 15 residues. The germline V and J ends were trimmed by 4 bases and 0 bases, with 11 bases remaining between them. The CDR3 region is CASSSTAPSTDTQYF. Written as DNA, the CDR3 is TGTGCCAGCAGCTCGACAGCCCCTAGCACAGATACGCAGTATTTT.

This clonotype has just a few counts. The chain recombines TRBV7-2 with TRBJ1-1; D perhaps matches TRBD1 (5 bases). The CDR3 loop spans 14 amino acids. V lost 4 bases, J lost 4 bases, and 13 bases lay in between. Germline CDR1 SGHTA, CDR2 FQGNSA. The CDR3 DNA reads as TGTGCCAGCAGCTCGGGGGTCCCGGGCACTGAAGCTTTCTTT. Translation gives CASSSGVPGTEAFF.

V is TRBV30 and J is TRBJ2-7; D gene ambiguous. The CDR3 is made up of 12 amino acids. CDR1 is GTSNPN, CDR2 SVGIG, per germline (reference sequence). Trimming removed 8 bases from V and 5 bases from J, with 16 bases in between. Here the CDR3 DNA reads TGTGCCGGCGGACGGTTTGTCGACGAGCAGTACTTC. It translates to CAGGRFVDEQYF.

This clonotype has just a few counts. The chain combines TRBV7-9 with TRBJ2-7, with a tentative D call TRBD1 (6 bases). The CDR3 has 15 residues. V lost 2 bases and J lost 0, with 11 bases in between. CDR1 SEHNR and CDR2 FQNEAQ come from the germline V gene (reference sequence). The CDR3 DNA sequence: TGTGCCAGCAGCTTAACAGGGACAAGCTCCTACGAGCAGTACTTC. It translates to CASSLTGTSSYEQYF.

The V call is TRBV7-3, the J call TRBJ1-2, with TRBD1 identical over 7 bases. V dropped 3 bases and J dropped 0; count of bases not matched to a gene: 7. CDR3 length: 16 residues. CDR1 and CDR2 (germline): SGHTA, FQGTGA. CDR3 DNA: TGTGCCAGCAGCTTTACCGGGACAGCAGCTAACTATGGCTACACCTTC. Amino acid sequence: CASSFTGTAANYGYTF.

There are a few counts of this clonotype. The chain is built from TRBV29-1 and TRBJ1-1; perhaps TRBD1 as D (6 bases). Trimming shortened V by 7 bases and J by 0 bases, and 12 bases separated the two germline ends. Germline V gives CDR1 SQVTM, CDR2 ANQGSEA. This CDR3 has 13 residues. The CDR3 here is CSGGGGVNTEAFF. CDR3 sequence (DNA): TGCAGCGGTGGAGGGGGTGTGAACACTGAAGCTTTCTTT.

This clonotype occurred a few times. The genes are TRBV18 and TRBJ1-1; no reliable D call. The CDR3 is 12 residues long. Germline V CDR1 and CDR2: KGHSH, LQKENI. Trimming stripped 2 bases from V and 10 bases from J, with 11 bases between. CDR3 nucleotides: TGTGCCAGCTCACCAGATCAGGTTGGAGCTTTCTTT. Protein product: CASSPDQVGAFF.

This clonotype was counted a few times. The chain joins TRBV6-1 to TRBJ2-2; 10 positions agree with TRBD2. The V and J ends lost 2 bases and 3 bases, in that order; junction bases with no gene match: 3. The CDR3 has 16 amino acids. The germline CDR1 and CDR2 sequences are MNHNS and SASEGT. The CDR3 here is CASSERSGGDTGELFF. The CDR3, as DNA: TGTGCCAGCAGTGAAAGGAGCGGGGGGGACACCGGGGAGCTGTTTTTT.

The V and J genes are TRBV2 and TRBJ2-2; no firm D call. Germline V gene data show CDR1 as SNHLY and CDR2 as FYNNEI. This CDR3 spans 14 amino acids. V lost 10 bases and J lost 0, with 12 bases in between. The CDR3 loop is CATRWNANTGELFF. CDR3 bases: TGTGCCACCAGGTGGAACGCGAACACCGGGGAGCTGTTTTTT.

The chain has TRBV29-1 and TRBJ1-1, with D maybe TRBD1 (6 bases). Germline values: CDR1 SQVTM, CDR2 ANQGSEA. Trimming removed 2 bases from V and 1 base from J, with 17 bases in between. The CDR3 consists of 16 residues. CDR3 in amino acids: CSVELVGRQANTEAFF. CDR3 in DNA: TGCAGCGTTGAACTGGTCGGGAGACAGGCGAACACTGAAGCTTTCTTT. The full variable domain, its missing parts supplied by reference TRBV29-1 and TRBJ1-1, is SAVISQKPSRDICQRGTSLTIQCQVDSQVTMMFWYRQQPGQSLTLIATANQGSEATYESGFVIDKFPISRPNLTFSTLTVSNMSPEDSSIYLCSVELVGRQANTEAFFGQGTRLTVV.

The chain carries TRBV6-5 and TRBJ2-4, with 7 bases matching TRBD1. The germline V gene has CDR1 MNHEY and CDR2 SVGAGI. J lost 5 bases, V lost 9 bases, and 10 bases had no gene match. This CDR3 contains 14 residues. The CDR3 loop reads CARSPTGTENIQYF. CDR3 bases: TGTGCCAGGTCCCCGACCGGGACAGAAAACATTCAGTACTTC.

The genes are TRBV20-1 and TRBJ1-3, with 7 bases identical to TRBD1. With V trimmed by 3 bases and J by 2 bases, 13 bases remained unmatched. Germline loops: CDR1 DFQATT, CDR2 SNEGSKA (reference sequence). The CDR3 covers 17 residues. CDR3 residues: CSASSGTEFLAGNTIYF. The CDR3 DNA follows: TGCAGTGCTAGCTCCGGGACAGAATTTCTCGCTGGAAACACCATATATTTT.

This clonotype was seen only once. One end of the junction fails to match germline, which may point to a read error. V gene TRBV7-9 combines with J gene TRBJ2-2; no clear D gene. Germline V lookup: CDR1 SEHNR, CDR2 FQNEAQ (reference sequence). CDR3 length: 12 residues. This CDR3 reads CASSLESSPVIF. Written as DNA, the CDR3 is TGTGCCAGCAGCTTAGAGTCATCACCTGTGATTTTT.

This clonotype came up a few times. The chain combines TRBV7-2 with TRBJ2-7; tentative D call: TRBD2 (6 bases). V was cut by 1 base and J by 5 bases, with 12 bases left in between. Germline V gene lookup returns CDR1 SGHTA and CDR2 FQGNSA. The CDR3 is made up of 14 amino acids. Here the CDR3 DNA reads TGTGCCAGCAGCTTAGGACTAGAGAACCACGAGCAGTACTTC. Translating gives CASSLGLENHEQYF.

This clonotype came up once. The DNA of the CDR3 is TGCAGTGCTATCGGGGGCCGGGGGGCCAACGTCCTGACTTTC. Its protein product is CSAIGGRGANVLTF. This chain connects TRBV20-1 to TRBJ2-6; D is tentatively TRBD1 or TRBD2 (6 bases each). Germline V CDR1 and CDR2: DFQATT, SNEGSKA (reference sequence). The V gene lost 4 bases and the J gene lost 4 bases, with 11 bases spanning the gap. This CDR3 is built from 14 residues.

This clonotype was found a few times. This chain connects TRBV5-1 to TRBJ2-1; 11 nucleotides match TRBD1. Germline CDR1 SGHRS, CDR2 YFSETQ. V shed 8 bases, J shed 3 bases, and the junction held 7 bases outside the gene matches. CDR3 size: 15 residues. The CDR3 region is CASKNGTGGYNEQFF. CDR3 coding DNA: TGCGCCAGTAAAAACGGGACAGGGGGCTACAATGAGCAGTTCTTC.

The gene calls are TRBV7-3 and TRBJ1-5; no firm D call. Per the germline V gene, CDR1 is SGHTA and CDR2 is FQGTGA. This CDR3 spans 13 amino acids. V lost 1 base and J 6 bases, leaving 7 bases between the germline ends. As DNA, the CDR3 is TGTGCCAGCAGCTTAAATCGGGGTCAGCCCCAGCATTTT. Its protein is CASSLNRGQPQHF.

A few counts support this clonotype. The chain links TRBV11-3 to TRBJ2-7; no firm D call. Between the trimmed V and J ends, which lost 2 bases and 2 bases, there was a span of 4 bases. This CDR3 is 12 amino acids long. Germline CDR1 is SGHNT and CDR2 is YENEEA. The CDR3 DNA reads TGTGCCAGCAGCTTATCAGCCTACGAGCAGTACTTC. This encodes CASSLSAYEQYF.